Each of the 23 T cell receptor beta chains below was sequenced from the same sample in a study of Graves' ophthalmopathy and Graves' hyperthyroidism. Using RNA transcripts, the TCR beta CDR3 regions were amplified. Second-round multiplex PCR came after first-round RT-PCR with HTBI primers. MiXCR, run by TCRdb on the multiplex PCR reads, gives a single entry per CDR3 protein. Of about 590,000 distinct CDR3 sequences listed, roughly 40% were seen once; the top ten hold approximately 4.1%. Specimen: peripheral blood or thyroid tissue (not recorded which). The receptors were gathered from an adult man with Graves' hyperthyroidism.

This clonotype was seen more than once but under ten times. This rearrangement joins TRBV5-1 to TRBJ1-6; D might be TRBD1 (6 bases). This CDR3 is 16 amino acids long. The germline V gene has CDR1 SGHRS and CDR2 YFSETQ. Between the trimmed V and J ends, which lost 7 bases and 7 bases, there was a span of 21 bases. DNA of the CDR3: TGCGCCAGCGACCCCTCGGGACACTGGTACAATTCACCCCTCCACTTT. Translation: CASDPSGHWYNSPLHF.

J is TRBJ1-2 and V is TRBV20-1, with 8 positions matching TRBD1. The V gene end was trimmed by 0 bases and the J gene end by 3 bases; junction bases not matched to a gene: 6. The CDR3 has 15 amino acids. Germline assignment: CDR1 DFQATT and CDR2 SNEGSKA (reference sequence). This CDR3 reads CSARDAGGFYYGYTF. CDR3 sequence (DNA): TGCAGTGCTAGAGACGCAGGGGGCTTTTACTATGGCTACACCTTC.

This clonotype appeared a few times. The genes are TRBV7-2 and TRBJ1-1; 7 bases map to TRBD1. V was pared by 2 bases and J by 6 bases, with 3 bases of the junction left unmatched. CDR1 and CDR2 from the germline V gene are SGHTA and FQGNSA. CDR3 size: 13 residues. CDR3 loop: CASSLPQGSEAFF. The CDR3 DNA follows: TGTGCCAGCAGCTTACCACAGGGGTCTGAAGCTTTCTTT.

V gene TRBV4-1 combines with J gene TRBJ1-3; D gene ambiguous. Deletions cut 1 base from V and 4 bases from J, with 5 bases between. The CDR3 spans 13 residues. Germline lookup yields CDR1 MGHRA and CDR2 YSYEKL. The CDR3, as DNA: TGCGCCAGCAGCCAAGTTGTGGGAAACACCATATATTTT. It specifies CASSQVVGNTIYF.

This clonotype was seen a handful of times. This rearrangement joins TRBV5-6 to TRBJ1-4, with D possibly being TRBD1 (6 bases). Germline-derived CDR1 and CDR2 are SGHDT and YYEEEE. The CDR3 spans 23 residues. V was pared by 5 bases and J by 0 bases, with 35 bases between. CDR3 residues: CASSSDAWGPGHGGTTTNEKLFF. The CDR3 bases are TGTGCCAGCAGTTCCGACGCTTGGGGACCGGGACACGGAGGAACGACAACTAATGAAAAACTGTTTTTT.

This clonotype appeared many times. A much larger clone sits a single nucleotide away, making a read error possible. The V call is TRBV25-1, the J call TRBJ2-5; D call uncertain. Germline V gene data show CDR1 as MGHDK and CDR2 as SYGVNS. The V and J ends lost 2 bases and 0 bases respectively, with 1 base between them. CDR3 size: 12 residues. The CDR3 spells CASSEDQETQYF. CDR3 nucleotides: TGTGCCAGCAGTGAAGACCAAGAGACCCAGTACTTC. Together with reference TRBV25-1 and TRBJ2-5, the CDR3 gives the full variable domain: EADIYQTPRYLVIGTGKKITLECSQTMGHDKMYWYQQDPGMELHLIHYSYGVNSTEKGDLSSESTVSRIRTEHFPLTLESARPSHTSQYLCASSEDQETQYFGPGTRLLVL.

This clonotype was recorded at least ten times. A much larger clone is a single base away; this may be a read error. The chain uses TRBV10-3 and TRBJ1-1; no clear D gene. CDR3 length: 12 residues. Germline values: CDR1 ENHRY, CDR2 SYGVKD. In DNA form, the CDR3 reads TGTGCCACCAGTGAGTCAAAAGGTGAAGCTTTCTTT. This sequence encodes CATSESKGEAFF.

The chain is built from TRBV24-1 and TRBJ2-3; D is undetermined. V was cut by 3 bases and J by 5 bases, with 17 bases left in between. The CDR3 has 16 amino acids. Germline V gene data show CDR1 as KGHDR and CDR2 as SFDVKD. The CDR3 spells CATSDPSRSVEDTQYF. DNA of the CDR3: TGTGCCACCAGTGATCCCTCCAGGTCGGTAGAAGATACGCAGTATTTT.

This clonotype was seen repeatedly, ten times or more. The CDR3 sequence is CSVVNRRETQYF. The CDR3 DNA follows: TGCAGCGTTGTAAACAGGAGGGAGACCCAGTACTTC. The J gene is TRBJ2-5, the V gene TRBV29-1; D is perhaps TRBD1 or TRBD2 (5 bases each). V was cut by 4 bases and J by 5 bases, with 11 bases left in between. This CDR3 is built from 12 residues. CDR1 and CDR2 from the germline V gene are SQVTM and ANQGSEA.

This clonotype was seen more than once but under ten times. A much bigger clone sits one base away, suggesting this may be a read error. The rearrangement uses TRBV6-6 and TRBJ1-5; D is perhaps TRBD1 (5 bases). This CDR3 is built from 13 residues. The V and J ends lost 5 bases and 6 bases respectively, with 11 bases between them. Germline V gene lookup returns CDR1 MNHNY and CDR2 SVGAGI (reference sequence). This CDR3 reads CASSETEAQPQHF. The CDR3 region has the DNA TGTGCCAGCAGTGAGACAGAGGCTCAGCCCCAGCATTTT.

The chain uses TRBV24-1 and TRBJ2-5, with TRBD2 matching over 8 bases. Unmatched junction bases numbered 12, after V lost 7 bases and J lost 6 bases. CDR3 length equals 15 residues. Per germline, CDR1 KGHDR and CDR2 SFDVKD. CDR3: CATRGQGGRYKTQYF. CDR3 coding DNA: TGTGCCACCAGGGGGCAAGGCGGGAGGTACAAGACCCAGTACTTC.

With regard to this clonotype: The conserved phenylalanine or tryptophan normally closing the CDR3 is absent here, so this likely arose from a read error. The V and J genes are TRBV2 and TRBJ2-7; 8 bases are shared with TRBD2. The junction had 4 bases not matched to a gene; V was cut back by 5 bases and J by 4 bases. This CDR3 comprises 13 residues. In germline, CDR1 is SNHLY, CDR2 FYNNEI. The CDR3 DNA follows: TGTGCCAGCAGTAGCGGGAGTGGTTACGAGCAGTACCTC. Protein sequence: CASSSGSGYEQYL.

This chain links TRBV24-1 with TRBJ2-3; D unclear. Per germline, CDR1 KGHDR and CDR2 SFDVKD. V was shortened by 3 bases and J by 1 base, with 13 bases between the two germline ends. CDR3 length equals 16 residues. This CDR3 is CATSDPFTNRTDTQYF. CDR3 nucleotides: TGTGCCACCAGTGATCCTTTCACTAACCGCACAGATACGCAGTATTTT.

The rearrangement links TRBV6-6 to TRBJ2-3, with TRBD1 identical over 7 bases. Trimming cost V 6 bases and J 4 bases; bases outside gene matches: 4. The CDR3 has 13 amino acids. CDR1 and CDR2 (germline): MNHNY, SVGAGI (reference sequence). CDR3 nucleotides: TGTGCCAGCAGACGACAGGGCTCAGATACGCAGTATTTT. Encoded protein: CASRRQGSDTQYF.

This chain links TRBV2 with TRBJ1-4; tentative D call: TRBD1 (5 bases). Trimming left V 5 bases short and J 8 bases short, with 18 bases between. The CDR3 covers 15 residues. CDR1 is SNHLY, CDR2 FYNNEI, per germline. Written as DNA, the CDR3 is TGTGCCAGCAGTCCCTCCAGTCGATGGGGCGAAAAACTGTTTTTT. Encoded protein: CASSPSSRWGEKLFF.

This clonotype has at least ten counts. This chain connects TRBV27 to TRBJ1-6, with D uncertain. CDR3 length: 15 amino acids. Germline-derived CDR1 and CDR2 are MNHEY and SMNVEV (reference sequence). Trimming took 5 bases from V and 0 from J, leaving 8 bases between them. The CDR3 coding sequence is TGTGCCAGCAGTAAGACCGGCTCCTATAATTCACCCCTCCACTTT. Translating gives CASSKTGSYNSPLHF.

The DNA of the CDR3 is TGTGCCAGCAGCCCTTGGGGCGAGATCTACGAGCAGTACTTC. Residues: CASSPWGEIYEQYF. The chain joins TRBV7-2 to TRBJ2-7, with D possibly TRBD1 on 5 matching bases. Trimming pared 5 bases from V and 3 bases from J, leaving 14 bases between. The germline V gene encodes CDR1 SGHTA and CDR2 FQGNSA. This CDR3 has 14 amino acids.

The CDR3 reads CSSPGTGGYEQYF. The CDR3 coding sequence is TGCAGCTCACCCGGGACAGGGGGCTACGAGCAGTACTTC. This chain uses TRBV29-1 with TRBJ2-7; 11 bases line up with TRBD1. Per the germline V gene, CDR1 is SQVTM and CDR2 is ANQGSEA. The CDR3 totals 13 residues. V lost 8 bases and J lost 3; bases outside the gene matches: 6.

V gene TRBV2 combines with J gene TRBJ1-6, with a tentative D call TRBD1 (5 bases). Trimming took 5 bases from V and 7 from J, leaving 15 bases between them. CDR1 and CDR2 (germline): SNHLY, FYNNEI. The CDR3 has 15 residues. This chain's CDR3 is CASSLEWGVNSPLHF. The CDR3 region has the DNA TGTGCCAGCAGTTTAGAGTGGGGGGTAAATTCACCCCTCCACTTT.

This clonotype was observed many times. The J gene is TRBJ2-5, the V gene TRBV5-4, with D tentatively TRBD2 (5 bases). Trimming took off 7 bases at V and 1 base at J, with 14 bases between the two ends. Per the germline V gene, CDR1 is SGHNT and CDR2 is YYREEE (reference sequence). The CDR3 has 14 amino acids. This chain's CDR3 is CASGGRHAQETQYF. The CDR3 nucleotides are TGTGCCAGCGGAGGCAGACATGCCCAAGAGACCCAGTACTTC.

With regard to this clonotype: This may come from a read error, since a much larger clone is one base off. The chain employs TRBV6-5 and TRBJ1-2; D perhaps matches TRBD1 (5 bases). The germline CDR1 and CDR2 sequences are MNHEY and SVGAGI. The CDR3 totals 14 residues. The V end lost 4 bases, the J end lost 1 base, and 10 bases lay between the germline ends. The CDR3 region is CASSSQGINYGYTF. CDR3 nucleotides: TGTGCCAGCAGTTCTCAGGGAATTAACTATGGCTACACCTTC.

This clonotype was detected only a few times. The genes are TRBV5-1 and TRBJ2-3; D is unresolved. V shed 4 bases and J shed 0 bases, with 12 bases lying between them. Germline CDR1 reads SGHRS; CDR2 reads YFSETQ. There are 15 residues in the CDR3. CDR3 amino acids: CASSPLPASTDTQYF. DNA for the CDR3: TGCGCCAGCAGCCCACTCCCGGCTAGCACAGATACGCAGTATTTT.

This clonotype was detected many times. The DNA for the CDR3 is TGCAGTGCTAGAGTGGGGTCAGCTAACTATGGCTACACCTTC. Protein: CSARVGSANYGYTF. The V call is TRBV20-1, the J call TRBJ1-2; D is undetermined. The CDR3 runs to 14 residues. V was shortened by 1 base and J by 0 bases, with 9 bases between the two germline ends. CDR1 is DFQATT and CDR2 is SNEGSKA in the germline V gene (reference sequence).